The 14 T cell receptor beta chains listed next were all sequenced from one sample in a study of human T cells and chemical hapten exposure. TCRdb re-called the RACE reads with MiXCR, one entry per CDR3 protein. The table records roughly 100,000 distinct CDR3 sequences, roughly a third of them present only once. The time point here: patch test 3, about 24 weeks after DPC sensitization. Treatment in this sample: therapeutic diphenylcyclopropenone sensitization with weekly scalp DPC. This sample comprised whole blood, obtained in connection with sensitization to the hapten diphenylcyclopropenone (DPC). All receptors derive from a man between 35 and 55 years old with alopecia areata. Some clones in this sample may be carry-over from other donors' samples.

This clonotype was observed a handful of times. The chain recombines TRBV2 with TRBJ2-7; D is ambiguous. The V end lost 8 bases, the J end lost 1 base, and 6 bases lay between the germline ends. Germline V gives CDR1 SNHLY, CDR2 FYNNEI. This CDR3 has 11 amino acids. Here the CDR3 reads CASGQSYEQYV. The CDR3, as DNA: TGTGCCAGCGGGCAGTCCTACGAGCAGTACGTC.

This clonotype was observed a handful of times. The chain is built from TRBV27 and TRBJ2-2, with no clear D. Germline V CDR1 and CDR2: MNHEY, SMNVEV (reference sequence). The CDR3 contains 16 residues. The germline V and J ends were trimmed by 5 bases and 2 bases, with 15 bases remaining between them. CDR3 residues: CASSPLSRQNTGELFF. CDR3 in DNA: TGTGCCAGCAGTCCGCTTTCCCGGCAAAACACCGGGGAGCTGTTTTTT.

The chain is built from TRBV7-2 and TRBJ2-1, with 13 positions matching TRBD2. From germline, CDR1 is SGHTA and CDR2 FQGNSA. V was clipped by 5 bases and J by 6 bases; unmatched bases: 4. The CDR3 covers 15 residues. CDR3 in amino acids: CASSPGTSGINEQFF. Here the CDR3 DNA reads TGTGCCAGCAGCCCCGGGACTAGCGGGATCAATGAGCAGTTCTTC.

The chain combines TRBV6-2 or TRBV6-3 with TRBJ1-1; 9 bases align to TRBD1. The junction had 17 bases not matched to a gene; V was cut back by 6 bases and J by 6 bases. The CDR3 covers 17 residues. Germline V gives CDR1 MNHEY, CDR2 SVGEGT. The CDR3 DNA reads TGTGCCAGCAGGGGGGACAGGGAAGGGAAGGCTGGCCCTGAAGCTTTCTTT. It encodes CASRGDREGKAGPEAFF.

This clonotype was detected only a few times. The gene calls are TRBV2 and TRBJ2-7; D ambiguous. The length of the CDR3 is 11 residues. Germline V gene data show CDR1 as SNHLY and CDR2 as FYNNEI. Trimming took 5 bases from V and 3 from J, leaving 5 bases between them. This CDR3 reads CASSPNYEQYF. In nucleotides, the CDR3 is TGTGCCAGCAGTCCGAACTACGAGCAGTACTTC.

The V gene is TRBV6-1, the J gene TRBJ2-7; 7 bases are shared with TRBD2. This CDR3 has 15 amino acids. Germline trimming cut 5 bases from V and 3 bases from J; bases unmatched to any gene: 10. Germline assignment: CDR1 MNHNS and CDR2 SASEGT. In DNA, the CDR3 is TGTGCCAGCAGTTACCTTAGTGGGGGGGACTACGAGCAGTACGTC. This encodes CASSYLSGGDYEQYV.

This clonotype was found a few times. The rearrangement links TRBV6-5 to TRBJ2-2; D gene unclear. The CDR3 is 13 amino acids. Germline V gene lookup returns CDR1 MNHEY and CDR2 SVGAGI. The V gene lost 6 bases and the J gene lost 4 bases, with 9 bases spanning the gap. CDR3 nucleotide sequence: TGTGCCAGCAGACGACAAGTCACCGGGGAGCTGTTTTTT. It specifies CASRRQVTGELFF.

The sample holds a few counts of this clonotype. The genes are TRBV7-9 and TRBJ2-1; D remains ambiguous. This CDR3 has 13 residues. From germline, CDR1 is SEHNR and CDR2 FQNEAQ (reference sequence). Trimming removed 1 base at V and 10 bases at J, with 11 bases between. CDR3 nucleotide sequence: TGTGCCAGCAGCTTAGGCTTGTCCGTGGAGCAGTTCTTC. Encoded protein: CASSLGLSVEQFF.

The CDR3 DNA sequence: TGCGCCAGCAGCTTGGAGGGGAGCGGGAATGAGCAGTTCTTC. It is translated as CASSLEGSGNEQFF. The chain combines TRBV5-1 with TRBJ2-1, with a tentative D call TRBD2 (6 bases). V gave up 0 bases and J gave up 7 bases, with 11 bases separating them. Germline V gene lookup returns CDR1 SGHRS and CDR2 YFSETQ. This CDR3 comprises 14 residues.

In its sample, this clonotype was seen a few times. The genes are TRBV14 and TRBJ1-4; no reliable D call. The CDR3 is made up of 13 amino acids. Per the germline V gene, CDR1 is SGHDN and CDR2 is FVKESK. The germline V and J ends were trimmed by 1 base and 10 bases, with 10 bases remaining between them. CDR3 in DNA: TGTGCCAGCAGCCAAGCTTCCCCCGGAAAACTGTTTTTT. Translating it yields CASSQASPGKLFF.

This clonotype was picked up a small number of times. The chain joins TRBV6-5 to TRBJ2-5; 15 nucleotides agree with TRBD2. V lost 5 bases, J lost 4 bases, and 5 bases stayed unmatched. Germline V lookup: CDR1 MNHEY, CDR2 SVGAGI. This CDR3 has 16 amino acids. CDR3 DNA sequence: TGTGCCAGCAGTAGATCGGGACTAGCGGGAGGAGAGACCCAGTACTTC. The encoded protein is CASSRSGLAGGETQYF.

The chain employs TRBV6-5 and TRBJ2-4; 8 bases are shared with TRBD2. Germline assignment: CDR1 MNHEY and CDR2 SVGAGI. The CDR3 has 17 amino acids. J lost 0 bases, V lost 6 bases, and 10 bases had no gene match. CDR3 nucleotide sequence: TGTGCCAGCAGCAACTCTTTAGCGGGAATAGCCAAAAACATTCAGTACTTC. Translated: CASSNSLAGIAKNIQYF.

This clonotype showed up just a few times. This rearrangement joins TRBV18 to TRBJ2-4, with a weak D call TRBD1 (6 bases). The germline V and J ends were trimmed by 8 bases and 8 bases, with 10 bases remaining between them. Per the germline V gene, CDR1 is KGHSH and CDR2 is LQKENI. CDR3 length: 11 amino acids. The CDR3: CASQSGDIQYF. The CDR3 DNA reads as TGTGCCAGCCAGTCAGGGGACATTCAGTACTTC.

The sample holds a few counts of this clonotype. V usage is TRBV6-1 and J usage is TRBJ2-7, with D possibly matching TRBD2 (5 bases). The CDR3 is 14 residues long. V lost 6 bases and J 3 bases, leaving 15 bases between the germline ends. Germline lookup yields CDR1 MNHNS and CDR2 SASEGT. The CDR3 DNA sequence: TGTGCCAGCAGAATCGGGATTCAGGTCTACGAGCAGTACTTC. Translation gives CASRIGIQVYEQYF.